This is a list of T cell receptor beta chains from one sample in a study of response to subunit inactivated influenza vaccine. TCRdb itself ran the RT-PCR reads through MiXCR, one entry per CDR3 protein. The table lists about 240,000 distinct CDR3 sequences, less than 15% of them singletons. Sequencing used non-naive T cells sorted from PBMCs, obtained 14 to 15 days before vaccination. These receptor sequences come from a man aged 50 to 59 who received an inactivated influenza vaccine. The CDR3 runs from the conserved cysteine through the conserved F or W. D genes are given only for firm matches. Where a row states a size, it is once, few, many or the class of an expanded clone; other rows omit it.

v_gene: TRBV5-5; j_gene: TRBJ2-7; abundance: NA; d_gene: TRBD1; CDR3nt: TGTGCCAGCAGCATACAGGGGGGAGGCTACGAGCAGTACTTC; CDR3aa: CASSIQGGGYEQYF
v_gene: TRBV11-2; j_gene: TRBJ1-4; abundance: many; d_gene: TRBD1; CDR3nt: TGTGCCAGCAGCTTAGCACAGGGGGCTTTTGAAAAACTGTTTTTT; CDR3aa: CASSLAQGAFEKLFF
v_gene: TRBV7-2; j_gene: TRBJ2-7; abundance: many; d_gene: TRBD1; CDR3nt: TGTGCCAGCAGCTTAACAGGGGCCCCCTACGAGCAGTACTTC; CDR3aa: CASSLTGAPYEQYF
v_gene: TRBV5-1; j_gene: TRBJ2-5; abundance: many; d_gene: TRBD1; CDR3nt: TGCGCCAGCAGCTCTTGGACAGGGGAAGAGACCCAGTACTTC; CDR3aa: CASSSWTGEETQYF
v_gene: TRBV4-3; j_gene: TRBJ1-2; abundance: NA; d_gene: TRBD1; CDR3nt: TGCGCCAGCAGCCAGACAGGGAAAGCAGGTGGCTACACCTTC; CDR3aa: CASSQTGKAGGYTF
v_gene: TRBV10-3; j_gene: TRBJ2-1; abundance: many; d_gene: NA; CDR3nt: TGTGCCATCAGTGAGTCATCGCTAACCTCCTACAATGAGCAGTTCTTC; CDR3aa: CAISESSLTSYNEQFF
v_gene: TRBV20-1; j_gene: TRBJ2-1; abundance: NA; d_gene: NA; CDR3nt: TGCAGTGCCCCGGAAGGCGGGGATGGTGAGCAGTTCTTC; CDR3aa: CSAPEGGDGEQFF
v_gene: TRBV4-3; j_gene: TRBJ2-3; abundance: many; d_gene: TRBD2; CDR3nt: TGCGCCAGCAGCCAAGGGCTAGCGGGGGGCCCAGTTCAGGGGGCGCAGTATTTT; CDR3aa: CASSQGLAGGPVQGAQYF
v_gene: TRBV28; j_gene: TRBJ2-5; abundance: NA; d_gene: TRBD2; CDR3nt: TGTGCCAGCAGTCCTCCACTAGCGGATTTAGTTAGTACCCAGTACTTC; CDR3aa: CASSPPLADLVSTQYF
v_gene: TRBV10-2; j_gene: TRBJ2-5; abundance: NA; d_gene: NA; CDR3nt: TGCGCCAGCAGTGAGGTTGACGGGGAGACCCAGTACTTC; CDR3aa: CASSEVDGETQYF
v_gene: TRBV6-2/TRBV6-3; j_gene: TRBJ2-1; abundance: many; d_gene: NA; CDR3nt: TGTGCCAGCAGCCCGTTAGGGTTGTACAATGAGCAGTTCTTC; CDR3aa: CASSPLGLYNEQFF
v_gene: TRBV4-1; j_gene: TRBJ2-4; abundance: NA; d_gene: TRBD1; CDR3nt: TGCGCCAGCAGCCAAGTTGGCCGGGACAGGACCAAAAACATTCAGTACTTC; CDR3aa: CASSQVGRDRTKNIQYF
v_gene: TRBV6-2/TRBV6-3; j_gene: TRBJ2-1; abundance: many; d_gene: TRBD2; CDR3nt: TGTGCCAGCAGTTACCGGCGGGGGGGCCTACAAAACAATGAGCAGTTCTTC; CDR3aa: CASSYRRGGLQNNEQFF
v_gene: TRBV2; j_gene: TRBJ2-1; abundance: many; d_gene: NA; CDR3nt: TGTGCCAGCAGTCTGGGACTGGGTGAGCAGTTCTTC; CDR3aa: CASSLGLGEQFF
v_gene: TRBV6-5; j_gene: TRBJ1-1; abundance: few; d_gene: TRBD1; CDR3nt: TGTGCCAGCAGTTACGGGGACAGGGGTGCTCAGAACACTGAAGCTTTCTTT; CDR3aa: CASSYGDRGAQNTEAFF
v_gene: TRBV2; j_gene: TRBJ1-4; abundance: many; d_gene: NA; CDR3nt: TGTGCCAGCAGTGATGGCTTCAGGCGGTTTTTT; CDR3aa: CASSDGFRRFF
v_gene: TRBV20-1; j_gene: TRBJ1-1; abundance: many; d_gene: NA; CDR3nt: TGCAGTGCTAGAGAGATAACCGGGGTTGGGACTGAAGCTTTCTTT; CDR3aa: CSAREITGVGTEAFF
v_gene: TRBV6-2/TRBV6-3; j_gene: TRBJ2-1; abundance: few; d_gene: NA; CDR3nt: TGTGCCAGCAGTTACGTGGGACGGAACAATGAGCAGTTCTTC; CDR3aa: CASSYVGRNNEQFF
v_gene: TRBV9; j_gene: TRBJ2-1; abundance: few; d_gene: TRBD2; CDR3nt: TGTGCCAGCAGCCCACAAACTAGCGGTGGTGAGCAGTTCTTC; CDR3aa: CASSPQTSGGEQFF
v_gene: TRBV30; j_gene: TRBJ1-2; abundance: once; d_gene: TRBD1; CDR3nt: TGTGCCTGGGGCGTGGGACAGGGCGCCTATGGCTACACCTTC; CDR3aa: CAWGVGQGAYGYTF
v_gene: TRBV10-3; j_gene: TRBJ1-2; abundance: few; d_gene: NA; CDR3nt: TGTGCCATCAGTGAGGGTAGGGCCTATGGCTACACCTTC; CDR3aa: CAISEGRAYGYTF
v_gene: TRBV7-9; j_gene: TRBJ1-1; abundance: NA; d_gene: NA; CDR3nt: TGTGCCAGCACGGGTTTGAACACTGAAGCTTTCTTT; CDR3aa: CASTGLNTEAFF
v_gene: TRBV7-8; j_gene: TRBJ2-3; abundance: few; d_gene: NA; CDR3nt: TGTGCCAGCAGCTTAGCTGTGAGCGTGGCTAGCACAGATACGCAGTATTTT; CDR3aa: CASSLAVSVASTDTQYF
v_gene: TRBV5-1; j_gene: TRBJ2-3; abundance: NA; d_gene: NA; CDR3nt: TGCGCCAGCAGGGAGGGCACAGTTACGCAGTATTTT; CDR3aa: CASREGTVTQYF
v_gene: TRBV15; j_gene: TRBJ1-6; abundance: NA; d_gene: NA; CDR3nt: TGTGCCACCAGCAGAGATCACGGGGGGAGTTCACCCCTCCACTTT; CDR3aa: CATSRDHGGSSPLHF
v_gene: TRBV7-3; j_gene: TRBJ2-2; abundance: few; d_gene: TRBD2; CDR3nt: TGTGCCAGCAGCTTAAAAATCCCACTAGCGGGAGGGTCGGACACCGGGGAGCTGTTTTTT; CDR3aa: CASSLKIPLAGGSDTGELFF
v_gene: TRBV2; j_gene: TRBJ2-7; abundance: many; d_gene: NA; CDR3nt: TGTGCCAGCAGTGAAGCTGCCCTGCTGACCTACGAGCAGTACTTC; CDR3aa: CASSEAALLTYEQYF
v_gene: TRBV29-1; j_gene: TRBJ1-5; abundance: few; d_gene: NA; CDR3nt: TGCAGCGCCGTCGGGACCGACCACAATCAGCCCCAGCATTTT; CDR3aa: CSAVGTDHNQPQHF
v_gene: TRBV27; j_gene: TRBJ2-1; abundance: NA; d_gene: TRBD1; CDR3nt: TGTGCCAGCAGATCCCGGATACAGGGGTATGAGCAGTTCTTC; CDR3aa: CASRSRIQGYEQFF
v_gene: TRBV20-1; j_gene: TRBJ2-3; abundance: few; d_gene: NA; CDR3nt: TGCAGTGCTATAGGGACTTATGCAGATACGCAGTATTTT; CDR3aa: CSAIGTYADTQYF
v_gene: TRBV4-1; j_gene: TRBJ2-7; abundance: many; d_gene: TRBD1; CDR3nt: TGCGCCAGCAGCCAACCCGACAGGGGTGGATTTCGCGAGCAGTACTTC; CDR3aa: CASSQPDRGGFREQYF
v_gene: TRBV7-8; j_gene: TRBJ2-2; abundance: NA; d_gene: TRBD1; CDR3nt: TGTGCCAGCAGCCACACCCGGTTTGGACAGGGGGCCAACACCGGGGAGCTGTTTTTT; CDR3aa: CASSHTRFGQGANTGELFF
v_gene: TRBV5-1; j_gene: TRBJ2-5; abundance: NA; d_gene: TRBD1; CDR3nt: TGCGCCAGCAGCTCAGGGACAGGGTTGACGGAGACCCAGTACTTC; CDR3aa: CASSSGTGLTETQYF
v_gene: TRBV6-2/TRBV6-3; j_gene: TRBJ2-7; abundance: few; d_gene: TRBD2; CDR3nt: TGTGCCAGCAGTTCCCCTAGCGGGGTTCCCAACGAGCAGTACTTC; CDR3aa: CASSSPSGVPNEQYF
v_gene: TRBV7-2; j_gene: TRBJ2-1; abundance: NA; d_gene: NA; CDR3nt: TGTGCCAGCAGCCACCGGGACCGCTCCTACAATGAGCAGTTCTTC; CDR3aa: CASSHRDRSYNEQFF
v_gene: TRBV15; j_gene: TRBJ1-1; abundance: few; d_gene: NA; CDR3nt: TGTGCCACCAGCAGAGATCGAAATAGGGAAGCTTTCTTT; CDR3aa: CATSRDRNREAFF
v_gene: TRBV29-1; j_gene: TRBJ2-3; abundance: NA; d_gene: NA; CDR3nt: TGCAGCGTTGAAGATCGGTTTACCGGGACTCACACAGATACGCAGTATTTT; CDR3aa: CSVEDRFTGTHTDTQYF
v_gene: TRBV6-6; j_gene: TRBJ1-2; abundance: few; d_gene: NA; CDR3nt: TGTGCCAGCAGGGACGGGACGGGCTATGGCTACACCTTC; CDR3aa: CASRDGTGYGYTF
v_gene: TRBV16; j_gene: TRBJ1-2; abundance: few; d_gene: NA; CDR3nt: TGTGCCAGCAGCCAATCGGCCAGTTCGTATGGCTACACCTTC; CDR3aa: CASSQSASSYGYTF
v_gene: TRBV7-8; j_gene: TRBJ2-7; abundance: NA; d_gene: TRBD1; CDR3nt: TGTGCCAGCAGCTTAGAAGGACAGGGTATCTACGAGCAGTACTTC; CDR3aa: CASSLEGQGIYEQYF
v_gene: TRBV29-1; j_gene: TRBJ2-3; abundance: few; d_gene: TRBD1; CDR3nt: TGCAGCGTTGGACAGGGTAGTTTGGCAGATACGCAGTATTTT; CDR3aa: CSVGQGSLADTQYF
v_gene: TRBV9; j_gene: TRBJ2-2; abundance: NA; d_gene: TRBD2; CDR3nt: TGTGCCAGCAGCGTCGGGACTAGCGGGCACACCGGGGAGCTGTTTTTT; CDR3aa: CASSVGTSGHTGELFF
v_gene: TRBV7-6; j_gene: TRBJ1-5; abundance: many; d_gene: NA; CDR3nt: TGTGCCAGCAGCTTAGGCCAGGGGCCCCAGCATTTT; CDR3aa: CASSLGQGPQHF
v_gene: TRBV11-2; j_gene: TRBJ2-7; abundance: few; d_gene: NA; CDR3nt: TGTGCCAGCAGCTTAATTCGGTACGAGCAGTACTTC; CDR3aa: CASSLIRYEQYF
v_gene: TRBV12-3/TRBV12-4; j_gene: TRBJ2-1; abundance: NA; d_gene: NA; CDR3nt: TGTGCCAGCAGTAGCTTAACACAGGGCTACAATGAGCAGTTCTTC; CDR3aa: CASSSLTQGYNEQFF
v_gene: TRBV7-2; j_gene: TRBJ2-2; abundance: few; d_gene: TRBD2; CDR3nt: TGTGCCAGCAGCCCGGGGGGACTACACACCGGGGAGCTGTTTTTT; CDR3aa: CASSPGGLHTGELFF
v_gene: TRBV19; j_gene: TRBJ1-2; abundance: few; d_gene: TRBD1; CDR3nt: TGTGCCAGTAGCAGCATAATAAGGGACAGGAGGCTCTATGGCTACACCTTC; CDR3aa: CASSSIIRDRRLYGYTF
v_gene: TRBV5-1; j_gene: TRBJ2-7; abundance: many; d_gene: TRBD1; CDR3nt: TGTGCCAGCAGCCCCGGACAGGGTGCCTACGAGCAGTACTTC; CDR3aa: CASSPGQGAYEQYF